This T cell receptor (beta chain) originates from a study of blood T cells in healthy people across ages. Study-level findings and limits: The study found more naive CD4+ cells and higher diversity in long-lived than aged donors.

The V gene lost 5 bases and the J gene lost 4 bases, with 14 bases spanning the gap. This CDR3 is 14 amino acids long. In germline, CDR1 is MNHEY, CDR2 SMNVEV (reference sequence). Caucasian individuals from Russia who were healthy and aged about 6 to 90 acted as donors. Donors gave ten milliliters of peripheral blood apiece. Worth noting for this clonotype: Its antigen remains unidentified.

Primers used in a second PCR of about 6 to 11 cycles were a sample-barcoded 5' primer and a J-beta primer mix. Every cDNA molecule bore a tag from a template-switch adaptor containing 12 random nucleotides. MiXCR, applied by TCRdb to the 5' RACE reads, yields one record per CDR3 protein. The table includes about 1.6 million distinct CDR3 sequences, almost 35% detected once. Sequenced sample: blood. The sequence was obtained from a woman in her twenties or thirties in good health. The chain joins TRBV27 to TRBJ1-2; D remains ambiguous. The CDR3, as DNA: TGTGCCAGCAGTCCTGGAGGGCATCCCTATGGCTACACCTTC. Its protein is CASSPGGHPYGYTF.